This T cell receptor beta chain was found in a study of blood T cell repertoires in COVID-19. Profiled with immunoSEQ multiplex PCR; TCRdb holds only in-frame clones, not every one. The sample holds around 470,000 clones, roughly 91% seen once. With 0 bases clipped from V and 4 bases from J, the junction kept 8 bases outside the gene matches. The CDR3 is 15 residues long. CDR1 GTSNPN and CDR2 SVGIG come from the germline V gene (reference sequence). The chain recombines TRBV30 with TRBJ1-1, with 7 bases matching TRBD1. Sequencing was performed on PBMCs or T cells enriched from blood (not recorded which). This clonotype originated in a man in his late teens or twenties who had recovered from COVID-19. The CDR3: CAWSVLRGRGTEAFF. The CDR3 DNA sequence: TGTGCCTGGAGTGTACTGAGGGGGCGCGGCACTGAAGCTTTCTTT.